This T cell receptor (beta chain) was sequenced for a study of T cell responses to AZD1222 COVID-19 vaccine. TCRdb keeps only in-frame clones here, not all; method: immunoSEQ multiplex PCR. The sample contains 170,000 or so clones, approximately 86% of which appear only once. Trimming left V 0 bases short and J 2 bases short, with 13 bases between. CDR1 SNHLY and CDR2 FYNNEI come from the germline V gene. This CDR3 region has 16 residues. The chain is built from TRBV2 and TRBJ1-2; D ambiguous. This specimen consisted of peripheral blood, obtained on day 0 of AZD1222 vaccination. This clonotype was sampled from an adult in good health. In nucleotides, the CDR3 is TGTGCCAGCAGTGAAGCGCGGGCGGTTGCCAACTATGGCTACACCTTC. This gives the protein CASSEARAVANYGYTF.